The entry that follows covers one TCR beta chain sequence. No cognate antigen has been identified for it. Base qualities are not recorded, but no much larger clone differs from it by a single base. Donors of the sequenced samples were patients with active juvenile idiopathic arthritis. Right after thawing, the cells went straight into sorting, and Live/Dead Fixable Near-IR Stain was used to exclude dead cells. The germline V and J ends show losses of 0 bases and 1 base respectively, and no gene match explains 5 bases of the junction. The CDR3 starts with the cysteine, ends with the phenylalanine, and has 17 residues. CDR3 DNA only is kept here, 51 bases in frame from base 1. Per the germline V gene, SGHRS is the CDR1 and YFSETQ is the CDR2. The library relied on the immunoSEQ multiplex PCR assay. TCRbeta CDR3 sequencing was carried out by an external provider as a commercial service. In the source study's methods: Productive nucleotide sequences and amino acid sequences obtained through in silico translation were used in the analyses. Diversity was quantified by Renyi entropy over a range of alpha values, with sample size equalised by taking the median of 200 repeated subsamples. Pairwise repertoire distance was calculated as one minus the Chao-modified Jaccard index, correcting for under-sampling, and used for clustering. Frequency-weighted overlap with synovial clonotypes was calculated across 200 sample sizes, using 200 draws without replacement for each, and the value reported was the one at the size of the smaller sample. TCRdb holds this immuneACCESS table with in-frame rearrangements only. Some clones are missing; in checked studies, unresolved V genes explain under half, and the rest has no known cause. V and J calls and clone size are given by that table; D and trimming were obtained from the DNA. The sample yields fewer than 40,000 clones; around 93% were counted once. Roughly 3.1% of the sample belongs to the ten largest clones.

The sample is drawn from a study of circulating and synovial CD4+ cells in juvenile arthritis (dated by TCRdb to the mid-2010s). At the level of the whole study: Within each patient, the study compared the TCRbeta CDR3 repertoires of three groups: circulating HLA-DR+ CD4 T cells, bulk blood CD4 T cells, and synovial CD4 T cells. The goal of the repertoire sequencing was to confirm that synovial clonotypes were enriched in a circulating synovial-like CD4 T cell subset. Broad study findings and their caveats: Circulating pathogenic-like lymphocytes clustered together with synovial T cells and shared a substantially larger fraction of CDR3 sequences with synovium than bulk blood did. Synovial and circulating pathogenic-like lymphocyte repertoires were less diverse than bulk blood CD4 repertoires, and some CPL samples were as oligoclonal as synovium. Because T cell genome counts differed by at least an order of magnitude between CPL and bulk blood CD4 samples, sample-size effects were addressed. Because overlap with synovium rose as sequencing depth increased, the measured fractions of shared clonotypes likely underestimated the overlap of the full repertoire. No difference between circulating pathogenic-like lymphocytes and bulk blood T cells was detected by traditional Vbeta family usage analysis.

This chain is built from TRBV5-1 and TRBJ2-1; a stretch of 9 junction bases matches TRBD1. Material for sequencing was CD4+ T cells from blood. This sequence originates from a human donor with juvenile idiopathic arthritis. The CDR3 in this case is CASSLEGTGKSYNEQFF. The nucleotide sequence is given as TGCGCCAGCAGCTTGGAGGGGACAGGGAAATCCTACAATGAGCAGTTCTTC.